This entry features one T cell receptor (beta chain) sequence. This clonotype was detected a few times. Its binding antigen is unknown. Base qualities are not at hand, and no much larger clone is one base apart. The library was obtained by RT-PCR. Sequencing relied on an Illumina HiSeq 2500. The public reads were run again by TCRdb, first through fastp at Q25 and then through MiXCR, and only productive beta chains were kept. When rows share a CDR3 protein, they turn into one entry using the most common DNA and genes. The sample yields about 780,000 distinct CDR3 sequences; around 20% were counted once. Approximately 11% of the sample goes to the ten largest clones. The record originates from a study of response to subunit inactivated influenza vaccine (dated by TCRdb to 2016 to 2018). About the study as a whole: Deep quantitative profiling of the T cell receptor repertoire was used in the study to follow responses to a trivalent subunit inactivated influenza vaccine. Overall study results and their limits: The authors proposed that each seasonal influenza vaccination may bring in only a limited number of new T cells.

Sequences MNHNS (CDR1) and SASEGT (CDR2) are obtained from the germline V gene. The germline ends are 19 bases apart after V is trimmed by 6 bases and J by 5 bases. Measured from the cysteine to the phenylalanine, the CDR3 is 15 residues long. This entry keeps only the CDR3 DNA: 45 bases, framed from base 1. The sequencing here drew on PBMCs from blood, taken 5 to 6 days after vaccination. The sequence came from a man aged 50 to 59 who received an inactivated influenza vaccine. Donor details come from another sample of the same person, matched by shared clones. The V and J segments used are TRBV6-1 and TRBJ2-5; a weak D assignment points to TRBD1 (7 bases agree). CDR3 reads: CASRARQGGRETQYF. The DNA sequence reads TGTGCCAGCAGGGCCCGACAGGGAGGAAGGGAGACCCAGTACTTC.